These 6 T cell receptor beta chains were sequenced from one sample in a study of yellow fever vaccine responses in identical twins. TCRdb re-analysed the RT-PCR reads in MiXCR, keeping a single row per CDR3 protein. The sample shows about 23,000 distinct CDR3 sequences, around four fifths of them seen only once. The source was T cells from blood (PBMCs), unsorted or a sorted subset (not recorded which), collected before or after yellow fever vaccination (not recorded which). The source is a woman aged 18-30 years who received the yellow fever vaccine.

This chain uses TRBV29-1 with TRBJ2-1; 10 bases match TRBD1. J gave up 0 bases and V 7 bases, and 0 bases lay outside the gene matches. CDR3 length: 13 amino acids. Germline V gene sequence: CDR1 SQVTM, CDR2 ANQGSEA. CDR3: CSGDRGSYNEQFF. CDR3 coding DNA: TGCAGCGGGGACAGGGGCTCCTACAATGAGCAGTTCTTC.

V is TRBV9 and J is TRBJ2-1; 11 bases are shared with TRBD2. The germline gives CDR1 SGDLS, CDR2 YYNGEE. The CDR3 contains 15 residues. Germline trimming cut 2 bases from V and 6 bases from J; bases unmatched to any gene: 4. CDR3 residues: CASSVLAGGPNEQFF. The CDR3 DNA reads TGTGCCAGCAGCGTTCTAGCGGGAGGCCCCAATGAGCAGTTCTTC.

The V call is TRBV28, the J call TRBJ1-1; D unresolved. The CDR3 runs to 11 residues. Germline V CDR1 and CDR2: MDHEN, SYDVKM. Trimming removed 6 bases from V and 8 bases from J, with 10 bases in between. This chain's CDR3 is CASSNRAEAFF. The CDR3, as DNA: TGTGCCAGCAGCAACCGGGCCGAAGCTTTCTTT.

The chain is built from TRBV5-6 and TRBJ2-7; D is uncertain. This CDR3 contains 14 residues. V dropped 3 bases and J dropped 2 bases, with 12 bases sitting between them. Germline V CDR1 and CDR2: SGHDT, YYEEEE. In DNA form, the CDR3 reads TGTGCCAGCAGCTCGAATGCAGTGACCTACGAGCAGTACGTC. It specifies CASSSNAVTYEQYV.

The rearrangement joins TRBV18 to TRBJ2-7; no reliable D call. Germline V CDR1 and CDR2: KGHSH, LQKENI. V lost 0 bases to trimming and J lost 5 bases, with 5 bases between them. This CDR3 region has 12 residues. The CDR3 bases are TGTGCCAGCTCACCACCTACCAACGAGCAGTACTTC. Translation: CASSPPTNEQYF.

The chain employs TRBV11-1 and TRBJ2-1, with D perhaps TRBD2 (5 bases). The CDR3 sequence is 17 residues long. Between the trimmed V and J ends, which lost 0 bases and 8 bases, there was a span of 20 bases. The V gene's germline CDR1 is SGHAT and CDR2 FQDESV (reference sequence). For the CDR3, the DNA is TGTGCCAGCAGCTTAGCGCCAGACGGTTTGTGGGGAGATGAGCAGTTCTTC. As protein: CASSLAPDGLWGDEQFF.